This passage covers 6 T cell receptor beta chains from one sample sequenced in a study of blood T cell repertoires in COVID-19. Produced via immunoSEQ multiplex PCR; TCRdb's table is partial and in-frame only. The sample comprises roughly 100,000 clones, over 75% of which are singletons, and around 4.1% rests with the top ten. What was sequenced was peripheral blood. The receptors originated from a man aged 50 or older with acute or convalescent COVID-19.

As concerns this clone: The same CDR3 also results from other DNA sequences found in this sample. CDR3 amino acids: CSASNPRGRGGTDTQYF. The CDR3 DNA reads TGCAGTGCTAGTAACCCGAGGGGGCGGGGGGGCACAGATACGCAGTATTTT. V usage is TRBV20-1 and J usage is TRBJ2-3; tentative D call: TRBD2 (8 bases). The length of the CDR3 is 17 residues. V dropped 3 bases and J dropped 1 base, with 20 bases sitting between them. CDR1 is DFQATT and CDR2 is SNEGSKA in the germline V gene (reference sequence).

The chain links TRBV6-5 to TRBJ2-7; possible D gene TRBD1, 6 bases. Germline-derived CDR1 and CDR2 are MNHEY and SVGAGI. Trimming left V 5 bases short and J 3 bases short, with 11 bases between. The CDR3 length is 13 residues. DNA for the CDR3: TGTGCCAGCAGTCCCGGGACACACTACGAGCAGTACTTC. Translation: CASSPGTHYEQYF.

V and J are TRBV27 and TRBJ1-5; unclear D gene. Per germline, CDR1 MNHEY and CDR2 SMNVEV (reference sequence). The CDR3 totals 17 residues. In DNA form, the CDR3 reads TGTGGGGCGAGTTTCGGCGAACAGTTCTATAGCAATCAGCCCCAGCATTTT. It yields the protein CGASFGEQFYSNQPQHF.

The CDR3 here is CASRNRGENIQYF. CDR3 sequence (DNA): TGTGCCAGCAGAAACAGGGGAGAAAACATTCAGTACTTC. The chain combines TRBV6-5 with TRBJ2-4; the match to TRBD1 covers 7 bases. The CDR3 runs to 13 residues. J gave up 5 bases and V 6 bases, and 4 bases lay outside the gene matches. Germline V gives CDR1 MNHEY, CDR2 SVGAGI.

The chain couples TRBV30 to TRBJ2-7, with a possible D match to TRBD2 (6 bases). V gave up 0 bases and J gave up 7 bases, with 19 bases separating them. Germline V lookup: CDR1 GTSNPN, CDR2 SVGIG (reference sequence). The CDR3 is made up of 15 amino acids. The DNA of the CDR3 is TGTGCCTGGAGTGTGACCGGGACGGAGGGGAGTGAGCAGTACTTC. This translates into CAWSVTGTEGSEQYF.

The chain recombines TRBV4-2 with TRBJ2-5; 8 bases fit TRBD1. CDR1 is LGHNA and CDR2 is YNFKEQ in the germline V gene. V shed 3 bases, J shed 5 bases, and the junction held 11 bases outside the gene matches. The CDR3 sequence is 16 residues long. The CDR3 loop is CASSQSTRTGRETQYF. The CDR3 bases are TGTGCCAGCAGCCAGTCAACTCGGACAGGGCGGGAGACCCAGTACTTC.